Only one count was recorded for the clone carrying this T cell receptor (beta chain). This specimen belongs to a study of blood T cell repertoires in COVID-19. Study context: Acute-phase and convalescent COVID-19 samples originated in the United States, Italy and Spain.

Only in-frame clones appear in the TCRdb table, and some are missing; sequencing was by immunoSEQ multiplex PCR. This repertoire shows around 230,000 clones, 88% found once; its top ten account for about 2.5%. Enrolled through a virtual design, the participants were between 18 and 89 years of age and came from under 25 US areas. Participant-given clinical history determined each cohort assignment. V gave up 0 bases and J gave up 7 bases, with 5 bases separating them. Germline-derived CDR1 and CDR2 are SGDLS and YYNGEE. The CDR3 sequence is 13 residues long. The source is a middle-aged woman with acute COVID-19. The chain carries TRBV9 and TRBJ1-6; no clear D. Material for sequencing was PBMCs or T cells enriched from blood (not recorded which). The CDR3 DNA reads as TGTGCCAGCAGCGTAGGAGGGAATTCACCCCTCCACTTT. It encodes CASSVGGNSPLHF.